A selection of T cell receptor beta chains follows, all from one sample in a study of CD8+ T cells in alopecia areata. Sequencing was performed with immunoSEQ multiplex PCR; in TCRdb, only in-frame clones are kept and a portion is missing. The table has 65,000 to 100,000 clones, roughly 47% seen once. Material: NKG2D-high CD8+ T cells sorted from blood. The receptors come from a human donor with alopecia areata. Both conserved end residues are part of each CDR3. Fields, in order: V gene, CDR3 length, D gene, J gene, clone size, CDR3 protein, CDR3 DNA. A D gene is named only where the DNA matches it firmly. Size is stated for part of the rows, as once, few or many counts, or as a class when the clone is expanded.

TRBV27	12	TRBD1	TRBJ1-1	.	CASSTGATEAFF	TGTGCCAGCAGTACAGGGGCCACTGAAGCTTTCTTT
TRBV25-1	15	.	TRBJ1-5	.	CASSDNRQEDQPQHF	TGTGCCAGCAGTGATAACCGGCAGGAAGATCAGCCCCAGCATTTT
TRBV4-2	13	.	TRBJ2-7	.	CASSQAGAYEQYF	TGTGCCAGCAGCCAAGCCGGGGCGTACGAGCAGTACTTC
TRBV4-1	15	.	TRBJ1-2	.	CASSPTPDEHYGYTF	TGCGCCAGCAGCCCCACCCCGGACGAGCACTATGGCTACACCTTC
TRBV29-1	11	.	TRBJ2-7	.	CSAVQDYEQYF	TGCAGCGCGGTTCAGGATTACGAGCAGTACTTC
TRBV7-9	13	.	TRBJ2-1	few	CASSDWTDNEQFF	TGTGCCAGCAGCGACTGGACCGACAATGAGCAGTTCTTC
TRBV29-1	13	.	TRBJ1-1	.	CSALRPGNTEAFF	TGCAGCGCCCTTCGTCCGGGAAACACTGAAGCTTTCTTT
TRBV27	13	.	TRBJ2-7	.	CASSTGGSYEQYF	TGTGCCAGCAGTACCGGGGGATCCTACGAGCAGTACTTC
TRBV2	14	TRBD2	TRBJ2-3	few	CASLAGGPTDTQYF	TGTGCCAGCCTAGCGGGGGGGCCCACAGATACGCAGTATTTT
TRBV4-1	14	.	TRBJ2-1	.	CASSPAGSYNEQFF	TGCGCCAGCAGCCCCGCGGGGTCCTACAATGAGCAGTTCTTC
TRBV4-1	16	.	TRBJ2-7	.	CASSQLPGASRYEQYF	TGCGCCAGCAGCCAACTCCCGGGAGCAAGCCGTTACGAGCAGTACTTC
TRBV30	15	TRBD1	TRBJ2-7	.	CAWESGQGHTYEQYF	TGTGCCTGGGAGAGCGGACAGGGACACACCTACGAGCAGTACTTC
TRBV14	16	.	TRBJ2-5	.	CASSRRGAGLQETQYF	TGTGCCAGCAGCCGTCGTGGGGCGGGTCTCCAAGAGACCCAGTACTTC
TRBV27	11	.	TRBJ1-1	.	CASSHRTEAFF	TGTGCCAGCAGCCACCGCACTGAAGCTTTCTTT
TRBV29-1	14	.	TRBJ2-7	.	CSVGQGLPSSEQYF	TGCAGCGTTGGACAGGGACTGCCTTCCTCCGAGCAGTACTTC
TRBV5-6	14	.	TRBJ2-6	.	CASSLGSSINVLTF	TGTGCCAGCAGCTTGGGGTCGTCGATTAACGTCCTGACTTTC
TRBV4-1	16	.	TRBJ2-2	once	CASSLNLDLYTGELFF	TGCGCCAGCAGCCTCAACTTGGACCTGTACACCGGGGAGCTGTTTTTT
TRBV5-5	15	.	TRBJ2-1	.	CASSLVSGAYNEQFF	TGTGCCAGCAGCTTGGTTTCAGGCGCCTACAATGAGCAGTTCTTC
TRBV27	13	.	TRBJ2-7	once	CASSSDLDHEQYF	TGTGCCAGCAGTTCGGACCTGGACCACGAGCAGTACTTC
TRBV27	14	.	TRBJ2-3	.	CASSGWKSADTQYF	TGTGCCAGCAGTGGTTGGAAGTCGGCAGATACGCAGTATTTT
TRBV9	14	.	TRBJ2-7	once	CASSPGGTAGEQYF	TGTGCCAGCAGCCCCGGGGGTACGGCCGGCGAGCAGTACTTC
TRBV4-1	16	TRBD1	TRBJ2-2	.	CASSPTGDPNTGELFF	TGCGCCAGCAGCCCAACAGGGGACCCAAACACCGGGGAGCTGTTTTTT
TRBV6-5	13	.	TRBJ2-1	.	CASSYSSYNEQFF	TGTGCCAGCAGTTATAGTTCCTACAATGAGCAGTTCTTC
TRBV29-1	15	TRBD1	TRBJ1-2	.	CSPIGQVDGSYGYTF	TGCAGCCCCATTGGACAGGTCGATGGCTCCTATGGCTACACCTTC
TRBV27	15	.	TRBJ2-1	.	CASSRRFGGGAKAFF	.
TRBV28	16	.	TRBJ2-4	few	CASSLWAVGLKNIQYF	TGTGCCAGCAGTTTATGGGCGGTGGGCCTCAAAAACATTCAGTACTTC
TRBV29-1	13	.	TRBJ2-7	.	CSGIRDTSYEQYF	TGCAGCGGGATCCGGGACACTTCCTACGAGCAGTACTTC
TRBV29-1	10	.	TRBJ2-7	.	CSAQGHEQYF	TGCAGCGCGCAGGGGCACGAGCAGTACTTC
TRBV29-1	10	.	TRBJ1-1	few	CSVQEPEAFF	TGCAGCGTACAGGAGCCTGAAGCTTTCTTT
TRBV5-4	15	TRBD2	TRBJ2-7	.	CASSLGLADSYEQYF	TGTGCCAGCAGCTTGGGACTAGCGGACTCCTACGAGCAGTACTTC
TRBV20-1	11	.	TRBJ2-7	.	CSAKSFGEQYF	TGCAGTGCAAAATCGTTCGGGGAGCAGTACTTC
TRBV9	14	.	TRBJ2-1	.	CASSVGGGGDEQFF	TGTGCCAGCAGCGTAGGAGGAGGCGGCGATGAGCAGTTCTTC